This TCR beta chain was recovered during a study of CD8+CD57+ T cells in acquired aplastic anemia. General study points: Patients and controls had in common 25 to 35 CD8+ CDR3 sequences.

Germline CDR1 and CDR2: MNHNS and SASEGT. CDR3 length: 15 amino acids. The V gene end was trimmed by 7 bases and the J gene end by 4 bases; junction bases not matched to a gene: 11. Genomic DNA served as template for TCR beta VDJ and CDR3 profiling. TCRdb called the reads again in MiXCR, with one record for every CDR3 protein. This sample has around 200,000 distinct CDR3 sequences, with almost 50% found just once. In its sample, this clonotype was seen once. Its antigen is as yet unknown. In patients chosen for sequencing, flow cytometry had shown CD8+CD57+ cell expansion. The sample comprised sorted CD4+, CD8+, or CD8+CD57+ T cells (not recorded which) from PBMCs. The chain links TRBV6-1 to TRBJ2-3; 7 bases map to TRBD2. This TCR was sampled from a human donor with aplastic anemia. CDR3 region: CASINGLGGSDTQYF. In DNA, the CDR3 is TGTGCCAGCATTAATGGACTAGGAGGTTCAGATACGCAGTATTTT.